These T cell receptor beta chains were read from a single sample in a study of Tregs in tolerant kidney transplant recipients. Their antigens remain unidentified. Generated by immunoSEQ multiplex PCR, the TCRdb table keeps only in-frame clones and is missing some. The sample holds several thousand clones, just under 35% seen once. The specimen comprised CD8+ T cells from blood cultured with allogeneic cells, sampled before the transplant. The receptors shown here come from a human patient who received a combined kidney and bone marrow transplant. The CDR3 runs from the conserved cysteine through the conserved F or W. D genes are given only for firm matches. Not all rows give a size; the values are once, few, many and, for expanded clones, a class.

TGTGCCAGCAGCCCAAGCGGGAGGGGCAATGAGCAGTTCTTC	CASSPSGRGNEQFF	TRBV7-9	NA	14	TRBD2	TRBJ2-1
TGTGCCATCAGTCCAACGGGGACTAGCGGGGTCTACGAGCAGTACTTC	CAISPTGTSGVYEQYF	TRBV10-3	medium-sized	16	TRBD2	TRBJ2-7
TGTGCCAGCAGCCCCCCTTCGAGCCAAGAGACCCAGTACTTC	CASSPPSSQETQYF	TRBV7-3	few	14	NA	TRBJ2-5
TGTGCCAGCAGCAAAGACAGGGGACAGTCCTACGAGCAGTACTTC	CASSKDRGQSYEQYF	TRBV5-6	NA	15	TRBD1	TRBJ2-7
TGTGCCAGCAGCTTGGTCGGCAGGGGCCCTGAAGCTTTCTTT	CASSLVGRGPEAFF	TRBV5-4	few	14	NA	TRBJ1-1
TGTGCCAGCAGCATAGCGGGAGGGCCAGGAGGGGGTGAGCAGTTCTTC	CASSIAGGPGGGEQFF	TRBV5-6	few	16	TRBD2	TRBJ2-1
TGTGCCAGCAGTTTAGTGCTAGCGGGAGGCCCCTACGAGCAGTACTTC	CASSLVLAGGPYEQYF	TRBV27	few	16	TRBD2	TRBJ2-7
TGTGCCAGCAGCTTATCACAGGCCTACGAGCAGTACTTC	CASSLSQAYEQYF	TRBV7-2	NA	13	NA	TRBJ2-7
TGTGCCATCCGGGGGACAGCCCTCTACGAGCAGTACTTC	CAIRGTALYEQYF	TRBV10-3	NA	13	NA	TRBJ2-7
TGTTCTTTTTTCAAACAGAAGACGGCATACGAGCAGTACTTC	CSFFKQKTAYEQYF	TRBV6-1	few	14	NA	TRBJ2-7
TGTGCCAGCAGGACAGGGGTTGCCACAGATACGCAGTATTTT	CASRTGVATDTQYF	TRBV25-1	NA	14	TRBD1	TRBJ2-3